This TCR beta chain was captured by sequencing in a study of cytomegalovirus exposure and HLA in healthy donors. The CDR3 spans 13 residues. Germline V gives CDR1 LNHDA, CDR2 SQIVND (reference sequence). The V gene end was trimmed by 5 bases and the J gene end by 8 bases; junction bases not matched to a gene: 4. As to this clone: Its antigen is unidentified.

Primers included in the PCR were 60 Vbeta and 13 Jbeta primers. Assay: immunoSEQ multiplex PCR; the TCRdb copy retains only in-frame clones and omits some. The profile shows some 200,000 clones, roughly 90% of them singletons. Study-level results: It was only CMV serostatus that was available as immune exposure information. What TCR beta sequences reportedly achieved was accurate prediction of HLA-A and HLA-B alleles in most subjects. In a later analysis, V- and J-gene trimming of beta chains associated with a DCLRE1C missense variant, replicated independently. Within an earlier analysis, most TCR beta V segments proved productive either about 87% or about 30% of the time.

The genes are TRBV19 and TRBJ2-4; 9 bases match TRBD2. The TCR originated in a woman aged 18-35 years in good health and CMV-seronegative. The material sequenced was PBMCs. The CDR3 region is CASSRRGGDIQYF. In DNA, the CDR3 is TGTGCCAGTAGTCGGCGGGGGGGGGACATTCAGTACTTC.